This T cell receptor beta chain was sequenced in a study of shared clonotypes between healthy human individuals. Study as a whole: Three plates each covered CD4 naive and memory; CD8 naive two, CD8 memory one.

General study findings and limits: Researchers found naive subsets generally carried larger estimated richness than memory subsets. Among several donors, about 4.6% of naive CD4 clonotypes were found in common.

Worth noting for this clone: Antigen unknown.

Everyone who donated was a Caucasian adult who lived in Nashville, Tennessee. Produced via immunoSEQ multiplex PCR; TCRdb's table is partial and in-frame only. The repertoire holds approximately 1,500,000 clones, over 95% seen once, with roughly 1.1% in the top ten. The germline V gene has CDR1 PRHDT and CDR2 FYEKMQ (reference sequence). This CDR3 region has 18 residues. Trimming removed 5 bases from V and 5 bases from J; junction bases left unmatched: 14. The receptor comes from a young man in good health. The genes are TRBV13 and TRBJ2-5; TRBD2 matches at 13 bases. The sample taken for sequencing was naive CD4+ T cells sorted from blood. Subset defined: CD45RA+ positively selected. CDR3 sequence (DNA): TGTGCCAGCAGCCGACTTAGCGTAGGACTAGCGGGAGCGGAGACCCAGTACTTC. It codes for CASSRLSVGLAGAETQYF.